This T cell receptor (beta chain) was sequenced during a study of beta chain features in type 1 diabetes. Since all of the isolated RNA was reverse transcribed, expressed TCRB transcripts were what got sequenced. The repertoire was sequenced with immunoSEQ multiplex PCR; TCRdb's copy has only in-frame clones and lacks some. In the table there are some 900,000 clones, about 17% of which are singletons. The CDR3 length is 16 residues. V was clipped by 4 bases and J by 0 bases, with 15 bases between them. Germline assignment: CDR1 LNHNV and CDR2 YYDKDF (reference sequence). This receptor was identified in a woman between 18 and 29 years old in good health. The V call is TRBV15, the J call TRBJ1-1; D is possibly TRBD1 (5 bases). The sequenced sample was naive CD4+ T cells from blood. The CDR3 sequence: CATSMGRGAMNTEAFF. The CDR3 bases are TGTGCCACCAGCATGGGAAGAGGGGCGATGAACACTGAAGCTTTCTTT.